This T cell receptor (beta chain) was sequenced during a study of T cell responses to AZD1222 COVID-19 vaccine. Study results and limitations: Repertoires were collected only later (after the peak T cell response had occurred). Breadth and depth of Spike-specific TCRs rose after two AZD1222 doses. Donors skewed white British and female; clonal diversity was possibly underestimated. Reports say nearly half of spike-specific TCRs go after unmutated variant regions.

About this clone: Its specificity is unknown.

The repertoire was sequenced with immunoSEQ multiplex PCR; TCRdb's copy has only in-frame clones and lacks some. This table has about 99,000 clones, approximately 90% appearing once. Germline V lookup: CDR1 LGHDT, CDR2 YNNKEL (reference sequence). The V gene lost 1 base and the J gene lost 0 bases, with 13 bases spanning the gap. This CDR3 comprises 17 residues. This chain connects TRBV3-1 (or the pseudogene TRBV3-2) to TRBJ2-1; TRBD2 might be the D (5 bases). This TCR was recovered from an adult who received the AZD1222 COVID-19 vaccine. Sequences were derived from peripheral blood, sampled 28 days after the second AZD1222 dose. The CDR3 loop is CASSQGEGRSSYNEQFF. Written as DNA, the CDR3 is TGTGCCAGCAGCCAAGGGGAAGGGAGAAGCTCCTACAATGAGCAGTTCTTC.